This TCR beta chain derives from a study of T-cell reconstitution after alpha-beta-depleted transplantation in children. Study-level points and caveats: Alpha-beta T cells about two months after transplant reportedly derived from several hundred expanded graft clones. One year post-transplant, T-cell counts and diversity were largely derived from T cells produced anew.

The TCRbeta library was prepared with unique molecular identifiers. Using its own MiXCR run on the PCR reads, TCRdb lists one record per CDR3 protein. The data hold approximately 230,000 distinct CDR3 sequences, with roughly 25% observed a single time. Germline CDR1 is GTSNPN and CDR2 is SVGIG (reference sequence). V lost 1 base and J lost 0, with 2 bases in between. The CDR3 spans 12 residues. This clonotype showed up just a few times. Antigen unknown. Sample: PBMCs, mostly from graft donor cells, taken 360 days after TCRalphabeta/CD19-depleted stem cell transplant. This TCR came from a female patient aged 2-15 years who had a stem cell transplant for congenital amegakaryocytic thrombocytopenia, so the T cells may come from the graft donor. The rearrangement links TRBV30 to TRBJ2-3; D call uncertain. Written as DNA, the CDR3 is TGTGCCTGGAGTGGCAGCACAGATACGCAGTATTTT. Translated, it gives CAWSGSTDTQYF.